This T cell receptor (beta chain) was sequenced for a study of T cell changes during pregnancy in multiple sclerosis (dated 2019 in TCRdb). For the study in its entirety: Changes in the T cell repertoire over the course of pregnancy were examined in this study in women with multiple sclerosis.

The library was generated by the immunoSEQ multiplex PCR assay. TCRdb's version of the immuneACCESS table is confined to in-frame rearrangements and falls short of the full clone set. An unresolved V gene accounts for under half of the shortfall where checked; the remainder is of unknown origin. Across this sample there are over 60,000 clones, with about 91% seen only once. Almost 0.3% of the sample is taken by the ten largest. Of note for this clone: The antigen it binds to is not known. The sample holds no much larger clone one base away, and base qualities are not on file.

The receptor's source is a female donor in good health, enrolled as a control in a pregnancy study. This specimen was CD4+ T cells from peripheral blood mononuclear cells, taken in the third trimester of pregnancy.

The DNA sequence is TGTGCCAGCAGCTGGGACACCACAGATACGCAGTATTTT. It codes for CASSWDTTDTQYF. The sequence joins TRBV7-9 to TRBJ2-3, with TRBD1 as a weak D call on 6 bases. The CDR3 holds 13 amino acids from the cysteine to the phenylalanine. Only CDR3 DNA is held: 39 bases, read in frame from base 1. V drops 4 bases and J drops 2 bases, leaving 7 bases in between. The CDR1 and CDR2 encoded by the germline V gene (reference sequence) are SEHNR and FQNEAQ.